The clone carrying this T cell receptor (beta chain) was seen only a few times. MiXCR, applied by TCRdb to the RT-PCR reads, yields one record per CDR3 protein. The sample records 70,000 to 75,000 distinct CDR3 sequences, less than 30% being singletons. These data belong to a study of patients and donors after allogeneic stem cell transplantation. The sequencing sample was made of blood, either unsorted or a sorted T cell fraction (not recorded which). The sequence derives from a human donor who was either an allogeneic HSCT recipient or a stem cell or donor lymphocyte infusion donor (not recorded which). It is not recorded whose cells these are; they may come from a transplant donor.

The CDR3: CSARAPRVDYGYTF. CDR3 DNA sequence: TGCAGTGCTAGAGCGCCCAGGGTGGACTATGGCTACACCTTC. V and J are TRBV20-1 and TRBJ1-2, with D maybe TRBD1 (5 bases). CDR1 DFQATT and CDR2 SNEGSKA come from the germline V gene (reference sequence). Deletions cut 1 base from V and 3 bases from J, with 12 bases between. CDR3 length equals 14 residues.